This T cell receptor beta chain emerged from a study of blood T cell repertoires in COVID-19. Study details: COVID-19 samples from acute and convalescent phases originated in the United States, Italy and Spain. From T cells, B-cell-depleted T cells, or PBMCs came the material, which was cDNA or gDNA.

The CDR3 length is 14 residues. The V gene lost 2 bases and the J gene lost 0 bases, with 8 bases spanning the gap. CDR1 and CDR2 (germline): SGHRS, YFSETQ. Authors' data handling: Nucleated cell number was recorded as an estimate derived from reference gene primer amplification. TCRdb's copy holds only in-frame clones and misses some; the assay was immunoSEQ multiplex PCR. Clone size and V and J calls were adopted from that table, with D and trimming inferred from the DNA. The profile shows more than 70,000 clones, 77% of them singletons. The J gene is TRBJ1-1, the V gene TRBV5-1; weak D call: TRBD1 (5 bases). Sequenced sample: peripheral blood. The TCR originated in a human donor in a cohort sampled during active COVID-19. DNA for the CDR3: TGCGCCAGCAGCTTAGGGGAACTGAACACTGAAGCTTTCTTT. This gives the protein CASSLGELNTEAFF.